This TCR beta chain emerged from a study of Tregs in tolerant kidney transplant recipients. Whole-study findings and limits: The most relevant donor-specific Treg TCRbeta repertoire apparently came from expansion with activated donor B cells. The small number of patients limits these findings pending further validation. Biological reproducibility was not directly addressed, but technical replication error appeared minimal. Nucleotide sequences could not be compared across some patients' samples due to primer changes.

In regard to this clone: Its antigen is unknown.

The CDR3 runs to 12 residues. Germline loops: CDR1 SGHDN, CDR2 FVKESK. The V and J ends lost 4 bases and 14 bases, in that order; junction bases with no gene match: 6. Data came from immunoSEQ multiplex PCR; TCRdb stores just in-frame clones and leaves some out. Of tens of thousands of clones listed, roughly 89% are singletons. The receptor was derived from a human donor who received a combined kidney and bone marrow transplant. The sample consisted of CD4+ T cells from blood, taken before the transplant. The chain employs TRBV14 and TRBJ2-1, with 9 positions matching TRBD1. CDR3 nucleotide sequence: TGTGCCAGCAGCCGACAGGGGGAAAGTAAGTTCTTC. Encoded protein: CASSRQGESKFF.